This T cell receptor (beta chain) was sequenced in a study of cytotoxic CD8 clonotypes in ibrutinib-treated CLL. Data came from immunoSEQ multiplex PCR; TCRdb stores just in-frame clones and leaves some out. This table has over 140,000 clones, 80% appearing once. On this clone itself: The target antigen is unknown.

Study-level results: Sustained-remission and progressing patients' sampling times differed. The public clonotypes identified were infrequent and showed contraction or stability on treatment. A rise in clonality was seen at ibrutinib response, and a fall back toward baseline was seen at progression. Clonality at baseline surpassed age-matched healthy donors and tracked circulating CD8+ T-cell counts.

The germline V gene has CDR1 MNHEY and CDR2 SVGAGI. This CDR3 spans 15 amino acids. The V gene lost 1 base and the J gene lost 6 bases, with 12 bases spanning the gap. This receptor was taken from a human donor with chronic lymphocytic leukemia. The V and J genes are TRBV6-5 and TRBJ2-2, with D perhaps TRBD2 (7 bases). This sample comprised PBMCs, obtained after 36 months of ibrutinib treatment. The CDR3 DNA is TGTGCCAGCAGTTACTGGGGGGGGCGGGCCGGGGAGCTGTTTTTT. This translates into CASSYWGGRAGELFF.